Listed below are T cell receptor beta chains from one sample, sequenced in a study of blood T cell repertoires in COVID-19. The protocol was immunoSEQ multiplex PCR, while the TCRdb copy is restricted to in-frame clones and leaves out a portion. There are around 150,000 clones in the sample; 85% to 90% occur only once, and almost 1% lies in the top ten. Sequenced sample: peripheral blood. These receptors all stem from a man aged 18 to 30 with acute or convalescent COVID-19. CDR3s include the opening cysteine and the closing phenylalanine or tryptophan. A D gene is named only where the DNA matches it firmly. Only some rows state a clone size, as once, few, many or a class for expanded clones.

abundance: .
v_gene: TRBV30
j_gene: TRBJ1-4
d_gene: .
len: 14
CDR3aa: CAWSNGQSNEKLFF
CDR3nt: TGTGCCTGGAGTAATGGACAGAGTAATGAAAAACTGTTTTTT

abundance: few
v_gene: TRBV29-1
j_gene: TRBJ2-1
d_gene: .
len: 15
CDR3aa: CSVEDWGRGHNEQFF
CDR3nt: TGCAGCGTTGAAGATTGGGGTCGGGGTCACAATGAGCAGTTCTTC

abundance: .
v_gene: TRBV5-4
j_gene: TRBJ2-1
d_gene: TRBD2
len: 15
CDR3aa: CASSGLAGMVNEQFF
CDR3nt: TGTGCCAGCAGCGGGTTAGCGGGTATGGTCAATGAGCAGTTCTTC

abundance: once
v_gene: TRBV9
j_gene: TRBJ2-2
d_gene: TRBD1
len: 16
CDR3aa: CASSTTGTGNTGELFF
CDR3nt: TGTGCCAGCAGCACCACCGGGACAGGGAACACCGGGGAGCTGTTTTTT

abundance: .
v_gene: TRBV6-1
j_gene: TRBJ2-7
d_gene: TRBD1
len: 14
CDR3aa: CASSDSGQGTEQYF
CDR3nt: TGTGCCAGCAGTGATTCGGGACAGGGAACCGAGCAGTACTTC

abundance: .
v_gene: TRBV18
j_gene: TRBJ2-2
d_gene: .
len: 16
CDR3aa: CASSFNQQGATGELFF
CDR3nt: TGTGCCAGCTCATTCAACCAACAGGGAGCCACCGGGGAGCTGTTTTTT

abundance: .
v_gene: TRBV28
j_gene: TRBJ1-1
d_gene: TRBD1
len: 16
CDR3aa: CASSTGGQGANTEAFF
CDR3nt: TGTGCCAGCAGTACAGGTGGACAGGGCGCGAACACTGAAGCTTTCTTT

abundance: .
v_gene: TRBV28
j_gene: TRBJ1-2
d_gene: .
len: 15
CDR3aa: CASSSGLGEGYGYTF
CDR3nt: TGTGCCAGCAGTTCGGGACTCGGGGAGGGCTATGGCTACACCTTC

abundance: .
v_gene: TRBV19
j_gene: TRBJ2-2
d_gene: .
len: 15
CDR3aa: CASIADRAYTGELFF
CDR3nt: TGTGCCAGTATAGCGGACCGGGCGTACACCGGGGAGCTGTTTTTT

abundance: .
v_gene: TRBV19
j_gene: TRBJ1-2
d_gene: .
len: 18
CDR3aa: CASSKGGGQAAARYGYTF
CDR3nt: TGTGCCAGTAGTAAGGGAGGGGGTCAGGCCGCCGCCCGATATGGCTACACCTTC

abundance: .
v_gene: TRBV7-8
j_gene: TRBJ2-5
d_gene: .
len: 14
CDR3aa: CASSFSPLRETQYF
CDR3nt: TGTGCCAGCAGCTTCTCGCCCTTGAGAGAGACCCAGTACTTC

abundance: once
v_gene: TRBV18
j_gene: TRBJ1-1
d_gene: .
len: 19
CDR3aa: CASSPPRSIPPLLDTEAFF
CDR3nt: TGTGCCAGCTCACCACCACGGTCGATACCCCCCCTTTTGGACACTGAAGCTTTCTTT

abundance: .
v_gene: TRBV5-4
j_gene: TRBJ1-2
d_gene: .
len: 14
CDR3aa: CASSSRGRLYGYTF
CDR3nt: TGTGCCAGCAGCTCAAGGGGTCGCCTTTATGGCTACACCTTC

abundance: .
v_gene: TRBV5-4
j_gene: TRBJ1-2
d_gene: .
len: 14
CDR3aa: CASSGDISNYGYTF
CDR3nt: TGTGCCAGCAGCGGCGACATAAGTAACTATGGCTACACCTTC

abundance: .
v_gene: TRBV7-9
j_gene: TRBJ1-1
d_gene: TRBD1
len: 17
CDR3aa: CASSLGPSKGANTEAFF
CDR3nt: TGTGCCAGCAGCTTAGGCCCCTCAAAGGGGGCGAACACTGAAGCTTTCTTT

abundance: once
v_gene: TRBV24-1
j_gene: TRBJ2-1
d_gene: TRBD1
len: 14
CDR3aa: CATSDPGQVDEQFF
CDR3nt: TGTGCCACCAGTGACCCGGGACAGGTCGATGAGCAGTTCTTC

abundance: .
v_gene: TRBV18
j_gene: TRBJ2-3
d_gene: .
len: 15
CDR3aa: CASSPSGRRSDTQYF
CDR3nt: TGTGCCAGCTCACCTTCAGGGAGGAGGTCAGATACGCAGTATTTT

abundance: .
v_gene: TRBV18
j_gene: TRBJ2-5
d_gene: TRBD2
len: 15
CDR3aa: CASSPIAGGQETQYF
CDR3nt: TGTGCCAGCTCCCCCATAGCGGGGGGCCAAGAGACCCAGTACTTC

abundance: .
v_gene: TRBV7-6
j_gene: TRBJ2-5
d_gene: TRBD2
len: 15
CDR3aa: CASSLGTSGGETQYF
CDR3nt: TGTGCCAGCAGCTTAGGGACTAGTGGGGGAGAGACCCAGTACTTC

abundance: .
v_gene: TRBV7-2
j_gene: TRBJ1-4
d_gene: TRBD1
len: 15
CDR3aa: CASSSSVTGAEKLFF
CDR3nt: TGTGCCAGCAGCTCCTCCGTGACAGGGGCTGAAAAACTGTTTTTT

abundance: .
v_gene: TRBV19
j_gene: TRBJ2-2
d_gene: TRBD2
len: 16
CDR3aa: CASSIGGGRVLGELFF
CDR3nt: TGTGCCAGTAGTATAGGCGGGGGGCGCGTTCTAGGGGAGCTGTTTTTT

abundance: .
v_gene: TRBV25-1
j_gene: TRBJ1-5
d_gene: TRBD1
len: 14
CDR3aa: CASSGQGAWQPQHF
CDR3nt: TGTGCCAGCAGTGGACAGGGGGCTTGGCAGCCCCAGCATTTT

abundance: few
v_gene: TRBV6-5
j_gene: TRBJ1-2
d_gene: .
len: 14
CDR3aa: CASRYTSLDSGYTF
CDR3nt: TGTGCCAGCAGATACACCTCCCTTGACAGTGGCTACACCTTC

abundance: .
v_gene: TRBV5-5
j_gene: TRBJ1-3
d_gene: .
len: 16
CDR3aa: CASSLETRSSGNTIYF
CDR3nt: TGTGCCAGCAGCTTGGAAACGAGGAGCTCTGGAAACACCATATATTTT

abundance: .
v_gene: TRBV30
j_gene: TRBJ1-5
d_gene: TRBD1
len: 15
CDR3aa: CAWRVGTGERQPQHF
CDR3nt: TGTGCCTGGAGGGTCGGGACAGGGGAAAGGCAGCCCCAGCATTTT

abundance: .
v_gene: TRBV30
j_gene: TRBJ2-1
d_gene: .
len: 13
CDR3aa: CAWKLIGRRGPVF
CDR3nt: TGTGCCTGGAAATTGATCGGTAGGCGGGGCCCCGTCTTC

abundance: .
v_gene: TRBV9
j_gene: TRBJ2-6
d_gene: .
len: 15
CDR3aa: CASSFRSSGANVLTF
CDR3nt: TGTGCCAGCAGCTTCCGCAGCTCTGGGGCCAACGTCCTGACTTTC

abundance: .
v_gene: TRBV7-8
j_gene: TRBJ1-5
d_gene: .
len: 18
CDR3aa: CASSLSPIVQGSNQPQHF
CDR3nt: TGTGCCAGCAGCTTATCTCCAATCGTTCAGGGTAGCAATCAGCCCCAGCATTTT

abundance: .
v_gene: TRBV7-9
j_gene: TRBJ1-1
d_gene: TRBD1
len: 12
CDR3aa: CASSSTGAVAFF
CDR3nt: TGTGCCAGCAGCTCAACAGGGGCAGTAGCTTTCTTT

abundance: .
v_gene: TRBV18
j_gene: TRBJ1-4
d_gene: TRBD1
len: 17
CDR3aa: CASSRTRQGAEGEKLFF
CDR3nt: TGTGCCAGCTCACGGACCCGACAGGGGGCTGAAGGGGAAAAACTGTTTTTT

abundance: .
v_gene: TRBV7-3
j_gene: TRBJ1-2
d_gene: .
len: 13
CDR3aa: CASSLGQNYGYTF
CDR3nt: TGTGCCAGCAGCTTAGGACAGAACTATGGCTACACCTTC

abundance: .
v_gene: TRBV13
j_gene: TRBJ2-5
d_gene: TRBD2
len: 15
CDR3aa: CASTSRLAGKETQYF
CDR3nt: TGTGCCAGCACCTCGAGACTAGCGGGAAAAGAGACCCAGTACTTC

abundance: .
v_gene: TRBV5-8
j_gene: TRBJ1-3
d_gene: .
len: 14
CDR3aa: CASSLAGIGNTIYF
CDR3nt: TGTGCCAGCAGCTTGGCAGGGATCGGAAACACCATATATTTT

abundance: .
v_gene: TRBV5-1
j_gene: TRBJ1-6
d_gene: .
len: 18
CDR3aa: CASSLDGRPGDYNSPLHF
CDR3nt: TGCGCCAGCAGCTTGGACGGAAGGCCAGGCGACTATAATTCACCCCTCCACTTT

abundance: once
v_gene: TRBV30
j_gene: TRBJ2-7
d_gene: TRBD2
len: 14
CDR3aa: CAWSRTSGGYEQYF
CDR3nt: TGTGCCTGGAGTAGGACTAGCGGGGGTTACGAGCAGTACTTC

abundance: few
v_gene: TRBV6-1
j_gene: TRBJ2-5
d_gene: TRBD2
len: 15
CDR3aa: CASSELAGGQETQYF
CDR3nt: TGTGCCAGCAGTGAACTAGCGGGGGGGCAAGAGACCCAGTACTTC

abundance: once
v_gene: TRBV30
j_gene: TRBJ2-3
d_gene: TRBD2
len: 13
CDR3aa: CAWRLADTDTQYF
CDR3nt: TGTGCCTGGAGACTAGCGGATACAGATACGCAGTATTTT

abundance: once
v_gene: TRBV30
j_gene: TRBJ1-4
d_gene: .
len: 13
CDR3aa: CAWSNTGGGKLFF
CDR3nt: TGTGCCTGGAGCAACACAGGTGGCGGAAAACTGTTTTTT